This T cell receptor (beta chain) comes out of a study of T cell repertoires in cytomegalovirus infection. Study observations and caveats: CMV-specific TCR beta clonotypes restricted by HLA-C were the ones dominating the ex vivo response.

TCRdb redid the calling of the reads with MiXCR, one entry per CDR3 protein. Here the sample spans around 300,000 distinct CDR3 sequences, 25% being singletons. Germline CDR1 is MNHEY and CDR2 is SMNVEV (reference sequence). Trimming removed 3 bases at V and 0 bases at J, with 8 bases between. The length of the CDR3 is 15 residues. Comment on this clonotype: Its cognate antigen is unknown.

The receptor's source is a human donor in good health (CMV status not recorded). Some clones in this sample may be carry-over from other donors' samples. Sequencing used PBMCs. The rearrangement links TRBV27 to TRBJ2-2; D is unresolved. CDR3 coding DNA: TGTGCCAGCAGTTTGAGATACCCGAACACCGGGGAGCTGTTTTTT. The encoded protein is CASSLRYPNTGELFF.